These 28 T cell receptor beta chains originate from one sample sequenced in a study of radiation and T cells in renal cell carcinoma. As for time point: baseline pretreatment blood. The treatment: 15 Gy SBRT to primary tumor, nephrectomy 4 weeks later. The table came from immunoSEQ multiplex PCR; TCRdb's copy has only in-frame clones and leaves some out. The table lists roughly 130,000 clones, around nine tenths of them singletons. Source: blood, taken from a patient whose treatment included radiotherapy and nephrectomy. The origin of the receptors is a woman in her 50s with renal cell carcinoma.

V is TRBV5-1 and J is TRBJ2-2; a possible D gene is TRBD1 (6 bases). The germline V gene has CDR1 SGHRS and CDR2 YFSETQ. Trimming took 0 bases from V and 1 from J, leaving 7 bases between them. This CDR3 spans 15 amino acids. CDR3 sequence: CASSLGTVNTGELFF. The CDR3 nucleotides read TGCGCCAGCAGCTTGGGGACAGTGAACACCGGGGAGCTGTTTTTT.

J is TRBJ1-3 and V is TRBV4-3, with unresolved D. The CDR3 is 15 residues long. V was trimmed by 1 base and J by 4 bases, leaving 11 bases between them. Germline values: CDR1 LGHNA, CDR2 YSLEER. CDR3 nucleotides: TGCGCCAGCAGCCAAGGTGAGGGATCCGGAAACACCATATATTTT. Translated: CASSQGEGSGNTIYF.

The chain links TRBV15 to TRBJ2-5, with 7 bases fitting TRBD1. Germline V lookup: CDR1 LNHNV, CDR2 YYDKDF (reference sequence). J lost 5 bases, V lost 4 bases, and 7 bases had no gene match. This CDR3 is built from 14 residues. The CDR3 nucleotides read TGTGCCACCAGCATCGATGGACAGGCCGAGACCCAGTACTTC. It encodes CATSIDGQAETQYF.

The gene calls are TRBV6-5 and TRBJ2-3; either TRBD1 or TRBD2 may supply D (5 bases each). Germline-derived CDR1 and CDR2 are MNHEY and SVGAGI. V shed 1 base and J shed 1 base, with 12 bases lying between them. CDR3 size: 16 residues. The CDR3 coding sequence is TGTGCCAGCAGTTACTTCGGGACGCGGGGCACAGATACGCAGTATTTT. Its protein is CASSYFGTRGTDTQYF.

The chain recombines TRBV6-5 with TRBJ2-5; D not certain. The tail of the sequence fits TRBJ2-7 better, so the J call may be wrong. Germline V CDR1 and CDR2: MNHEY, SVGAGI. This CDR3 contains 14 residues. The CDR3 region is CASSYRRFSYEQYF. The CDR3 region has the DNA TGTGCCAGCAGTTACCGTCGGTTTTCCTACGAGCAGTACTTC.

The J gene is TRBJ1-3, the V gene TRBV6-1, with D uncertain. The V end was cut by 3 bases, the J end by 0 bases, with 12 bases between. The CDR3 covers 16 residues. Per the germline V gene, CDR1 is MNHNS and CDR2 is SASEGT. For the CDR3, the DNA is TGTGCCAGCAGTGATAGGACTGGCGGCTCTGGAAACACCATATATTTT. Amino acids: CASSDRTGGSGNTIYF.

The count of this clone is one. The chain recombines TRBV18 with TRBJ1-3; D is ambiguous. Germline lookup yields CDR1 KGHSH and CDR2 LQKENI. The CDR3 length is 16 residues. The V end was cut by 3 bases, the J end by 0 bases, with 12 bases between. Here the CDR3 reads CASSPVNRDSGNTIYF. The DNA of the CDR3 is TGTGCCAGCTCACCGGTGAACCGAGACTCTGGAAACACCATATATTTT. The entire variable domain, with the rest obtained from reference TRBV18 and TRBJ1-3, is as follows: NAGVMQNPRHLVRRRGQEARLRCSPMKGHSHVYWYRQLPEEGLKFMVYLQKENIIDESGMPKERFSAEFPKEGPSILRIQQVVRGDSAAYFCASSPVNRDSGNTIYFGEGSWLTVV.

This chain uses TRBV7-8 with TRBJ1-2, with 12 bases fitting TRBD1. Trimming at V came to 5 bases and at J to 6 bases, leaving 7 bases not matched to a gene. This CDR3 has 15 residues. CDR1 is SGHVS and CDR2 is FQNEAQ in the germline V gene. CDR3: CASSAGQGAPHGYTF. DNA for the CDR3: TGTGCCAGCAGCGCGGGACAGGGGGCACCTCATGGCTACACCTTC.

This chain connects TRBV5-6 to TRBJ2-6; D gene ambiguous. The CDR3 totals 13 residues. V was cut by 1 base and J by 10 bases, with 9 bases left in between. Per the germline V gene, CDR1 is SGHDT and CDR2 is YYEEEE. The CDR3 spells CASSLFERNVLTF. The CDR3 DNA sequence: TGTGCCAGCAGCTTGTTCGAGAGAAACGTCCTGACTTTC.

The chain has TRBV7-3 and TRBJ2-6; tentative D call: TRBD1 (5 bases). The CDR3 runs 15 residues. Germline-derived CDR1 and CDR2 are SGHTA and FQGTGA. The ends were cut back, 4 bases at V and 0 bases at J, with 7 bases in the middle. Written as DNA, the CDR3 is TGTGCCAGCAGCTCAGACAGCTCTGGGGCCAACGTCCTGACTTTC. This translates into CASSSDSSGANVLTF.

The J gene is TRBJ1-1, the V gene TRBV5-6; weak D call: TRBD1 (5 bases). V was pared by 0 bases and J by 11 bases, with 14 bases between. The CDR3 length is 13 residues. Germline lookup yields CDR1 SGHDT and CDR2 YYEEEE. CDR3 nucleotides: TGTGCCAGCAGCTTGGGAGGGGCGATCAAGGCTTTCTTT. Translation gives CASSLGGAIKAFF.

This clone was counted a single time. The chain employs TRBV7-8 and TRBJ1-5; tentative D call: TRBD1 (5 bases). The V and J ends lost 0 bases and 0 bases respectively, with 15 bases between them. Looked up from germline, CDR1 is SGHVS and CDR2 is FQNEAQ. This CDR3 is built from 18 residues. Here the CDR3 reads CASSLASGALYSNQPQHF. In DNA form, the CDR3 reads TGTGCCAGCAGCTTAGCCTCTGGGGCCCTGTATAGCAATCAGCCCCAGCATTTT.

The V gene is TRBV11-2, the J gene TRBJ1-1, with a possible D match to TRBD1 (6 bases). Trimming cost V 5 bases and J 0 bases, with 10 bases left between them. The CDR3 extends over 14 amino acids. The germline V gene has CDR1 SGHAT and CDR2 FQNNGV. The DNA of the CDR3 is TGTGCCAGCAGCCCCGGGGGGCTGAACACTGAAGCTTTCTTT. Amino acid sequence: CASSPGGLNTEAFF.

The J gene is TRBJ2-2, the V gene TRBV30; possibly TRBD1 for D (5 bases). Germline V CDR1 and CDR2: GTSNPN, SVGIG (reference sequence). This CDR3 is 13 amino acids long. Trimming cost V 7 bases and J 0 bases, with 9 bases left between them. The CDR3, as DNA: TGTGCCTCGACAGAGACGAACACCGGGGAGCTGTTTTTT. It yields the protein CASTETNTGELFF. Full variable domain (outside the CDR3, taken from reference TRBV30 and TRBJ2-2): SQTIHQWPATLVQPVGSPLSLECTVEGTSNPNLYWYRQAAGRGLQLLFYSVGIGQISSEVPQNLSASRPQDRQFILSSKKLLLSDSGFYLCASTETNTGELFFGEGSRLTVL.

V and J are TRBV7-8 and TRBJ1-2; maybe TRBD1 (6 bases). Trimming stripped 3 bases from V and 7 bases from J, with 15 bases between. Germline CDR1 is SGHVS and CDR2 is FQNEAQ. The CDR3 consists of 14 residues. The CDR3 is CASSFPQGSSGYTF. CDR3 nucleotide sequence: TGTGCCAGCAGCTTTCCACAGGGCTCTAGTGGCTACACCTTC.

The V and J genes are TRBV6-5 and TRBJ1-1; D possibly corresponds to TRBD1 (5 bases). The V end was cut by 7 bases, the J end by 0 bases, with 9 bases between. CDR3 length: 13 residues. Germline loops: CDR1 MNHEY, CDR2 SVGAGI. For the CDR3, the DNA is TGTGCCAGCATGGGGACGGTGAACACTGAAGCTTTCTTT. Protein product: CASMGTVNTEAFF.

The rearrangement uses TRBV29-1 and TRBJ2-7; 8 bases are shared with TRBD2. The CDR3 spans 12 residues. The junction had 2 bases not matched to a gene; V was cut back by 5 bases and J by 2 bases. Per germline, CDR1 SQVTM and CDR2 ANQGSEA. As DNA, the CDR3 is TGCAGCGTTAAAGCGGGGGCCTACGAGCAGTACTTC. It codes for CSVKAGAYEQYF.

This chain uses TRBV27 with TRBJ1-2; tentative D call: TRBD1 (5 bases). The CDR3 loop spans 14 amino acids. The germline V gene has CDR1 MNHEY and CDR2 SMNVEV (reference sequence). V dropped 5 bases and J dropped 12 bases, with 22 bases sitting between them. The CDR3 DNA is TGTGCCAGCAGTCGGGGTGTTGGTGGGACTCCCAACACCTTC. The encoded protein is CASSRGVGGTPNTF.

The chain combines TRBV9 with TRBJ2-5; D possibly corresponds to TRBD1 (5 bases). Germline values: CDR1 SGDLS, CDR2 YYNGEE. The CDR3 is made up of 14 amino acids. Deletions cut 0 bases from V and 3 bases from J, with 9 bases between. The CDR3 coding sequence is TGTGCCAGCAGCGTAGCGGCCAGGGAAGAGACCCAGTACTTC. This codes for CASSVAAREETQYF.

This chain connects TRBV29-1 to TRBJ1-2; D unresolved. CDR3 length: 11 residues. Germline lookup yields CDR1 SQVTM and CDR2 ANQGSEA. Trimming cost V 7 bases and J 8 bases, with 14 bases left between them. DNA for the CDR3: TGCAGCGCCTCCTTACCTGGGGGCTACACCTTC. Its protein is CSASLPGGYTF.

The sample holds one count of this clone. The CDR3 DNA follows: TGTGCCAGTAGTACCACTAGCGGGGGGAGAAATGAGCAGTTCTTC. Its protein product is CASSTTSGGRNEQFF. The chain employs TRBV19 and TRBJ2-1; 12 nucleotides line up with TRBD2. Germline V lookup: CDR1 LNHDA, CDR2 SQIVND (reference sequence). The V and J ends lost 4 bases and 7 bases, in that order; junction bases with no gene match: 5. There are 15 residues in the CDR3.

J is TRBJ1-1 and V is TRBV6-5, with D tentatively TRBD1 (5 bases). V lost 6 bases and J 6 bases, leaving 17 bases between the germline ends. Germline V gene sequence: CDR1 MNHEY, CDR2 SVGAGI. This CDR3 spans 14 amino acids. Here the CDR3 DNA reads TGTGCCAGCAGACCGGGACGGGGGAGATCTGAAGCTTTCTTT. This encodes CASRPGRGRSEAFF.

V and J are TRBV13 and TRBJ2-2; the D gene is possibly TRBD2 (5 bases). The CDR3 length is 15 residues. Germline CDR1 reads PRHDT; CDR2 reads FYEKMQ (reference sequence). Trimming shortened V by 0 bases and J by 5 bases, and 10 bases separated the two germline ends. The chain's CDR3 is CASSLGRRGTGELFF. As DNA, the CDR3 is TGTGCCAGCAGCTTAGGCCGTCGGGGTACCGGGGAGCTGTTTTTT.

This CDR3 reads CASSLGSGGGADTQYF. CDR3 nucleotides: TGTGCCAGCAGCTTAGGTAGCGGGGGAGGGGCAGATACGCAGTATTTT. The chain uses TRBV13 and TRBJ2-3, with 9 bases lining up with TRBD2. The junction had 5 bases not matched to a gene; V was cut back by 0 bases and J by 4 bases. The germline gives CDR1 PRHDT, CDR2 FYEKMQ (reference sequence). The CDR3 extends over 16 amino acids.

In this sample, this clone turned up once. The CDR3 sequence is CASSLGSAGINEQFF. DNA of the CDR3: TGCGCCAGCAGCTTGGGTTCGGCAGGGATCAATGAGCAGTTCTTC. The chain recombines TRBV5-1 with TRBJ2-1; tentative D call: TRBD1 (5 bases). Germline values: CDR1 SGHRS, CDR2 YFSETQ. Trimming removed 0 bases from V and 6 bases from J, with 13 bases in between. The CDR3 is 15 residues long.

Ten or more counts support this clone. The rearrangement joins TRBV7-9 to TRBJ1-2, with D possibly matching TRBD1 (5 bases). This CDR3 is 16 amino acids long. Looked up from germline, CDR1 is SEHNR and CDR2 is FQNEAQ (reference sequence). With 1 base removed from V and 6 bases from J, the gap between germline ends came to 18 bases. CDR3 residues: CASSLGRRRDLDGYTF. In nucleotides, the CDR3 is TGTGCCAGCAGCTTAGGTAGGCGACGGGACCTAGATGGCTACACCTTC.

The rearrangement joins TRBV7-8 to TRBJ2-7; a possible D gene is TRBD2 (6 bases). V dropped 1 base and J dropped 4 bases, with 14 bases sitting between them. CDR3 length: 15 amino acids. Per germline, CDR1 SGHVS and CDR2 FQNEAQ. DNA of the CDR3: TGTGCCAGCAGCTTAGGTAGGAGGGAGAATTACGAGCAGTACTTC. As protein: CASSLGRRENYEQYF.

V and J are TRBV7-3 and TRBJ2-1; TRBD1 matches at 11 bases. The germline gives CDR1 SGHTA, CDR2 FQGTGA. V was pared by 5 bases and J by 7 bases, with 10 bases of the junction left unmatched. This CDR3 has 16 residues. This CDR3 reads CASSRTGQGGTNEQFF. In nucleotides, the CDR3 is TGTGCCAGCAGCCGAACGGGACAGGGGGGAACAAATGAGCAGTTCTTC.